The 3 T cell receptor beta chains given below trace back to one sample, sequenced in a study of blood T cell repertoires in COVID-19. Using immunoSEQ multiplex PCR, the repertoire was profiled, and TCRdb retains in-frame clones only, with some absent. This sample has some 220,000 clones, with roughly 85% found just once. The sequenced sample was peripheral blood. The receptors were sampled from a woman between 65 and 79 years old with COVID-19, enrolled during active disease.

The chain couples TRBV4-2 to TRBJ2-6, with 8 bases lining up with TRBD1. This CDR3 is 17 amino acids long. The germline CDR1 and CDR2 sequences are LGHNA and YNFKEQ. Trimming removed 4 bases from V and 0 bases from J; junction bases left unmatched: 5. In nucleotides, the CDR3 is TGTGCCAGCAGCCCCGGACAGGGAAACTCTGGGGCCAACGTCCTGACTTTC. It translates to CASSPGQGNSGANVLTF.

A single count supports this clone. DNA for the CDR3: TGCAGCGTTGTTAGCGGGGGCTATTACAATGAGCAGTTCTTC. It codes for CSVVSGGYYNEQFF. The chain uses TRBV29-1 and TRBJ2-1, with 9 bases aligning to TRBD2. CDR1 and CDR2 from the germline V gene are SQVTM and ANQGSEA. The junction had 5 bases not matched to a gene; V was cut back by 4 bases and J by 4 bases. The CDR3 has 14 residues.

The J gene is TRBJ2-7, the V gene TRBV19; 8 positions match TRBD1. The length of the CDR3 is 15 residues. Germline V gene data show CDR1 as LNHDA and CDR2 as SQIVND (reference sequence). J was trimmed by 3 bases and V by 1 base; bases with no gene match: 5. The CDR3 DNA reads TGTGCCAGTAGTATAGCCTGGACAGGGATCTACGAGCAGTACTTC. Translated: CASSIAWTGIYEQYF.